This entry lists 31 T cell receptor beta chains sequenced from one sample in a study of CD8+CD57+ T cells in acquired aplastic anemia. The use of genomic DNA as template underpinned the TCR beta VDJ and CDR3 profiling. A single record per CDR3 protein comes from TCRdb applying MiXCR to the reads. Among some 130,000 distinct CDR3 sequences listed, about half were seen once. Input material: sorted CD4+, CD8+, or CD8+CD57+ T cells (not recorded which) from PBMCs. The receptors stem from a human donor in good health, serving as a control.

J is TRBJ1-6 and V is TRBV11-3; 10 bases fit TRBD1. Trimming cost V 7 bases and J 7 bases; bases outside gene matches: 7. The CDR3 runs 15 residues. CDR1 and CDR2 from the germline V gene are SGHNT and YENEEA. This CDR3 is CASTRRQGANSPLHF. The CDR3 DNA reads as TGTGCCAGCACCCGGAGACAGGGGGCCAATTCACCCCTCCACTTT.

The CDR3 coding sequence is TGCGCCAGCAGCTTGGGGACTAGCGGGAGCGAGCAGTACGTC. It yields the protein CASSLGTSGSEQYV. The chain couples TRBV4-3 to TRBJ2-7; TRBD2 matches 14 bases. The CDR3 spans 14 residues. The germline V gene has CDR1 LGHNA and CDR2 YSLEER. V trimming: 5 bases; J trimming: 6 bases; junction bases outside the gene matches: 3.

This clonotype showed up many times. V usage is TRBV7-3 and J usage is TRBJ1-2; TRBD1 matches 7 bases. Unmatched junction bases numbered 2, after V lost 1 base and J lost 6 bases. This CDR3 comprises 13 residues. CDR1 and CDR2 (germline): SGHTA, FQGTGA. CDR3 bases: TGTGCCAGCAGCTTAAACAGGGGCGATGGCTACACCTTC. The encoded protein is CASSLNRGDGYTF.

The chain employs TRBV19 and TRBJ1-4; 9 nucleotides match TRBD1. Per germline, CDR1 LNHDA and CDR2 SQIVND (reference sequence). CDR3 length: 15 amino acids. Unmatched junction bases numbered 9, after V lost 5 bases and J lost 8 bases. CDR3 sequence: CASSPQTGGYEKLFF. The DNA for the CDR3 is TGTGCCAGTAGTCCTCAGACAGGGGGGTACGAAAAACTGTTTTTT.

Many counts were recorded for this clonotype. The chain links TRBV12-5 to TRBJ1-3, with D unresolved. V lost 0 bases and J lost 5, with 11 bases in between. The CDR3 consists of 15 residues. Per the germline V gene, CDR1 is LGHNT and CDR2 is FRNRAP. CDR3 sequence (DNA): TGTGCTAGTGGTTTGGTAAGCCAGAACCGAAACACCATATATTTT. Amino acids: CASGLVSQNRNTIYF. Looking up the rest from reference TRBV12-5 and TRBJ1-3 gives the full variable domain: DARVTQTPRHKVTEMGQEVTMRCQPILGHNTVFWYRQTMMQGLELLAYFRNRAPLDDSGMPKDRFSAEMPDATLATLKIQPSEPRDSAVYFCASGLVSQNRNTIYFGEGSWLTVV.

The CDR3 here is CASSQDPSPTDTQYF. The DNA for the CDR3 is TGTGCCAGCAGCCAAGACCCGTCCCCCACAGATACGCAGTATTTT. This chain joins TRBV14 and TRBJ2-3; no clear D gene. The CDR3 covers 15 residues. In germline, CDR1 is SGHDN, CDR2 FVKESK. The germline V and J ends were trimmed by 0 bases and 2 bases, with 9 bases remaining between them.

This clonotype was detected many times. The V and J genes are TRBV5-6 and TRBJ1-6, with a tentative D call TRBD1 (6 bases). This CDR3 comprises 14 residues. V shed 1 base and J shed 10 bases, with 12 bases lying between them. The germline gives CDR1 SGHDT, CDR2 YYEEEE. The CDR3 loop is CASSLLPGESPLHF. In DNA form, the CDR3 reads TGTGCCAGCAGCTTGCTCCCAGGGGAGTCACCCCTCCACTTT.

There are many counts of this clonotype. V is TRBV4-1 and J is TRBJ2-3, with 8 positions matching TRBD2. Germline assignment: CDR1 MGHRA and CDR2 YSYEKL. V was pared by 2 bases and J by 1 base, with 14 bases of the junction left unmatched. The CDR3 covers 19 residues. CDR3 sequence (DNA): TGCGCCAGCAGCCAAAGACCCCCCACTAGCGGAGAGGGCACAGATACGCAGTATTTT. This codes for CASSQRPPTSGEGTDTQYF.

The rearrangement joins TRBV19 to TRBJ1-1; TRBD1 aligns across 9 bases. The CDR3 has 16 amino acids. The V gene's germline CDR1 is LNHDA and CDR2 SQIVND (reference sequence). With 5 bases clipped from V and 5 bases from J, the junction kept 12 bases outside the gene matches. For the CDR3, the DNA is TGTGCCAGTAGTCTGGGGACAGGGTTAGGGGTGACTGAAGCTTTCTTT. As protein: CASSLGTGLGVTEAFF.

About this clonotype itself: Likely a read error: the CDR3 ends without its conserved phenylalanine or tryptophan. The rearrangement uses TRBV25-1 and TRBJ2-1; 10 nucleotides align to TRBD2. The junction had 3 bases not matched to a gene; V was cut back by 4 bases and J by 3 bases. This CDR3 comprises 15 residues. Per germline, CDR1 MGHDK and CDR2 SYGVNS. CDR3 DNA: TGTGCCAGCAGTGTTCCTAGCGGGAGCTACAATGAGCAGTTCTCC. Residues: CASSVPSGSYNEQFS.

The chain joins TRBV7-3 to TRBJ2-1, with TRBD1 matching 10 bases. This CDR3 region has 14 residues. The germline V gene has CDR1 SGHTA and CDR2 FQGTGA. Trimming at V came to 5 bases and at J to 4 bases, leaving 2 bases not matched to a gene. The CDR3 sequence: CASSGGQGYNEQFF. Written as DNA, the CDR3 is TGTGCCAGCAGCGGGGGACAGGGGTACAATGAGCAGTTCTTC.

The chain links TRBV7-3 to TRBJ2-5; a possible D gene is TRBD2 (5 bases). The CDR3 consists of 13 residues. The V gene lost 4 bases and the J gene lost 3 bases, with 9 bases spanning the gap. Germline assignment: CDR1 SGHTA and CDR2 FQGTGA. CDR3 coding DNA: TGTGCCAGCAGCTCGGGGAACAAAGAGACCCAGTACTTC. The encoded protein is CASSSGNKETQYF.

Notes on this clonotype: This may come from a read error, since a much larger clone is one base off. CDR3 DNA sequence: TGTGCCAGCAGCTTTTCAGGGTTTGAGAACACCATATATTTT. As protein: CASSFSGFENTIYF. The chain couples TRBV7-2 to TRBJ1-3; maybe TRBD1 (5 bases). This CDR3 contains 14 residues. With 3 bases removed from V and 7 bases from J, the gap between germline ends came to 13 bases. Per germline, CDR1 SGHTA and CDR2 FQGNSA.

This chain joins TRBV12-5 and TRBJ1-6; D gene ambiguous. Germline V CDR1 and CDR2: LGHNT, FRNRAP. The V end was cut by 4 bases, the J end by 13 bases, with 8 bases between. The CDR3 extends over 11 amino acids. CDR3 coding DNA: TGTGCTAGTGGTTCCTACGGTCCCCTCCACTTT. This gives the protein CASGSYGPLHF.

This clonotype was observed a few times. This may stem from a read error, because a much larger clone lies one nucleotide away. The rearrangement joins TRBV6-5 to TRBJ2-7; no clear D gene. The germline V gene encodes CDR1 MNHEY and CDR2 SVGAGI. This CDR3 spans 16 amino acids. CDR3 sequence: CASRYSTLRFPYEQYF. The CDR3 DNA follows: TGTGCCAGCCGTTACTCGACGCTCAGGTTCCCCTACGAGCAGTACTTC.

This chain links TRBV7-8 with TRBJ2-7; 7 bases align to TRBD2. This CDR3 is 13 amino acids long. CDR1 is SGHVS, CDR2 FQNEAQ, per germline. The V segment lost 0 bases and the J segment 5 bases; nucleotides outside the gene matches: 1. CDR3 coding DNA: TGTGCCAGCAGCTTAGCGGGGGGGAACGAGCAGTACTTC. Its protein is CASSLAGGNEQYF.

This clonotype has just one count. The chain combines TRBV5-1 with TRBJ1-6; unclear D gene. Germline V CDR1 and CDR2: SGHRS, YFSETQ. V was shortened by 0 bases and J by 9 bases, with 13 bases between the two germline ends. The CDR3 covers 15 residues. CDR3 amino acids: CASSLATEGRSPLHF. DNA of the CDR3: TGCGCCAGCAGCTTGGCCACGGAGGGTCGTTCACCCCTCCACTTT.

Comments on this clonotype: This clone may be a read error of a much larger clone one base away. CDR3 in DNA: TGTGCCAACAGCTCGCGGGGCTCTGGGGCCAACGTCCTGACTTTC. Translated, it gives CANSSRGSGANVLTF. The chain couples TRBV11-1 to TRBJ2-6; a weak D match, TRBD2 (6 bases). The CDR3 has 15 amino acids. Germline V lookup: CDR1 SGHAT, CDR2 FQDESV (reference sequence).

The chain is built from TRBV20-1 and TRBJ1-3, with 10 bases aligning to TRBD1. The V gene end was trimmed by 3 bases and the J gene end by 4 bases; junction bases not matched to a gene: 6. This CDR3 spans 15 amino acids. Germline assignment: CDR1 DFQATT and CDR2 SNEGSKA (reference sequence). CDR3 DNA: TGCAGTGCTAGTTACGACAGGGGGCACGGAAACACCATATATTTT. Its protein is CSASYDRGHGNTIYF.

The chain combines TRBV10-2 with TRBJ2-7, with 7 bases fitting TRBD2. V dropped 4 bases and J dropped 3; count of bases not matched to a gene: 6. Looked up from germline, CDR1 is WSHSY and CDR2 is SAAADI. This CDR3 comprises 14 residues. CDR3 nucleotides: TGCGCCAGCAGTGTAGGGACGGGGGGCTACGAGCAGTACTTC. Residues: CASSVGTGGYEQYF.

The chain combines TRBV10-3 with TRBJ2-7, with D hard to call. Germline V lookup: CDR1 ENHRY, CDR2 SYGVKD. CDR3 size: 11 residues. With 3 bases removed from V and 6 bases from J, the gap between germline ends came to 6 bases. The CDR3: CAISDRGEQYF. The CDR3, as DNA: TGTGCCATCAGTGACCGCGGCGAGCAGTACTTC.

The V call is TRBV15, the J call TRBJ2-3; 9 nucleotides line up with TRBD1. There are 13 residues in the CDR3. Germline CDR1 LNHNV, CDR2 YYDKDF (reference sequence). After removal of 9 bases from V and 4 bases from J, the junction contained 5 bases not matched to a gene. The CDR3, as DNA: TGTGCCACGGGGAGGGACAGGGCAGATACGCAGTATTTT. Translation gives CATGRDRADTQYF. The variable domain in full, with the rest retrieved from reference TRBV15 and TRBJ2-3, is DAMVIQNPRYQVTQFGKPVTLSCSQTLNHNVMYWYQQKSSQAPKLLFHYYDKDFNNEADTPDNFQSRRPNTSFCFLDIRSPGLGDTAMYLCATGRDRADTQYFGPGTRLTVL.

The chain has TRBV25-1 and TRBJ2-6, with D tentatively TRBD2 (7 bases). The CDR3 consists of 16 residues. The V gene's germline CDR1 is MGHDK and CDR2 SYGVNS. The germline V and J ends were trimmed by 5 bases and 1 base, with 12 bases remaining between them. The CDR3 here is CASSKGGGSGANVLTF. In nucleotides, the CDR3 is TGTGCCAGCAGTAAGGGGGGAGGGTCTGGGGCCAACGTCCTGACTTTC.

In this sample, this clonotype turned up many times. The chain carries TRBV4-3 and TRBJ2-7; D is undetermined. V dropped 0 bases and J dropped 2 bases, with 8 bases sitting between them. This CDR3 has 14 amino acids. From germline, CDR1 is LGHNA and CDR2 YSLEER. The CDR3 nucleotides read TGCGCCAGCAGCCAAGAGTACGGAACCTACGAGCAGTACTTC. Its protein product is CASSQEYGTYEQYF.

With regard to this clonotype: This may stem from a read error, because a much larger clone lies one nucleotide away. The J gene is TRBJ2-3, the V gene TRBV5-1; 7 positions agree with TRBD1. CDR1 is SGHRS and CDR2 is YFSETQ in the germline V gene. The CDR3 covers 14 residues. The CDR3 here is CACSPGQTTDTQYF. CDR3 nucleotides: TGCGCCTGCAGCCCGGGACAGACCACAGATACGCAGTATTTT.

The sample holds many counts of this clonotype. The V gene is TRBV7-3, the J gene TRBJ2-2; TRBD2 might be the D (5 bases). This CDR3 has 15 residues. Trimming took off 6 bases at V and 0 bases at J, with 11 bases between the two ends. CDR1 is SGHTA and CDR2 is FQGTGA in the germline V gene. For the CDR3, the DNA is TGTGCCAGCAGTCGAGGGTCCTCGAACACCGGGGAGCTGTTTTTT. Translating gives CASSRGSSNTGELFF. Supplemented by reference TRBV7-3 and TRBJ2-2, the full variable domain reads GAGVSQTPSNKVTEKGKYVELRCDPISGHTALYWYRQSLGQGPEFLIYFQGTGAADDSGLPNDRFFAVRPEGSVSTLKIQRTERGDSAVYLCASSRGSSNTGELFFGEGSRLTVL.

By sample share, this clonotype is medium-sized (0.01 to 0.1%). CDR3 in amino acids: CSVSRGETQYF. The CDR3, as DNA: TGCAGCGTGTCGAGGGGGGAGACCCAGTACTTC. The genes are TRBV29-1 and TRBJ2-5; D possibly corresponds to TRBD1 (6 bases). Germline V gene lookup returns CDR1 SQVTM and CDR2 ANQGSEA. Trimming cost V 6 bases and J 5 bases, with 10 bases left between them. The CDR3 covers 11 residues.

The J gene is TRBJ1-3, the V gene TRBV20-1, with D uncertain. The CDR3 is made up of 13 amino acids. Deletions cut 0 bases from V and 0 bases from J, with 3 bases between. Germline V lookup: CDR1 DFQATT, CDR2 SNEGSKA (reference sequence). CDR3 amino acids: CSARDASGNTIYF. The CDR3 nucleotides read TGCAGTGCTAGAGATGCCTCTGGAAACACCATATATTTT.

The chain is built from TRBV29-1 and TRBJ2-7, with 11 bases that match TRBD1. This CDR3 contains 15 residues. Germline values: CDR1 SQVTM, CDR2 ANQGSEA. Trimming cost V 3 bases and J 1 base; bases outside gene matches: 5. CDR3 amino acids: CSVDLGQGGSYEQYF. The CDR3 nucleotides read TGCAGCGTTGATCTGGGACAGGGGGGGTCCTACGAGCAGTACTTC.

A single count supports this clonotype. The CDR3 reads CASRQFPAGGEQYF. The CDR3 DNA follows: TGTGCCAGCAGACAATTTCCGGCGGGGGGCGAGCAGTACTTC. This rearrangement joins TRBV7-2 to TRBJ2-7; TRBD2 matches 8 bases. After removal of 6 bases from V and 6 bases from J, the junction contained 10 bases not matched to a gene. The CDR3 runs 14 residues. Germline V gene lookup returns CDR1 SGHTA and CDR2 FQGNSA.

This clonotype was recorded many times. CDR3 bases: TGTGCCAGCAGTCAAGGGACAGTTAACTACGAGCAGTACTTC. Translated, it gives CASSQGTVNYEQYF. This chain links TRBV6-2 or TRBV6-3 with TRBJ2-7; 7 bases align to TRBD1. The CDR3 contains 14 residues. Germline values: CDR1 MNHEY, CDR2 SVGEGT. J lost 3 bases, V lost 5 bases, and 7 bases had no gene match.